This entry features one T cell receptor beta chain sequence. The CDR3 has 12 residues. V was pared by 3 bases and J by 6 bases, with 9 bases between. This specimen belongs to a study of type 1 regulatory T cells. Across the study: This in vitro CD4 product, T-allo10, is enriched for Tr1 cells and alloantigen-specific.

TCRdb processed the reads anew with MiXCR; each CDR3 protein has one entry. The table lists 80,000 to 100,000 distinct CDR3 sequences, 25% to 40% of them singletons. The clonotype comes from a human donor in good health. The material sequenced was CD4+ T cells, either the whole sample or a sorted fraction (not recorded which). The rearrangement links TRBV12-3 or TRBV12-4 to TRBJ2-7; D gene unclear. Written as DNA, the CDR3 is TGTGCCAGCAGTTTTGGACGTTTCGAGCAGTACTTC. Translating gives CASSFGRFEQYF.